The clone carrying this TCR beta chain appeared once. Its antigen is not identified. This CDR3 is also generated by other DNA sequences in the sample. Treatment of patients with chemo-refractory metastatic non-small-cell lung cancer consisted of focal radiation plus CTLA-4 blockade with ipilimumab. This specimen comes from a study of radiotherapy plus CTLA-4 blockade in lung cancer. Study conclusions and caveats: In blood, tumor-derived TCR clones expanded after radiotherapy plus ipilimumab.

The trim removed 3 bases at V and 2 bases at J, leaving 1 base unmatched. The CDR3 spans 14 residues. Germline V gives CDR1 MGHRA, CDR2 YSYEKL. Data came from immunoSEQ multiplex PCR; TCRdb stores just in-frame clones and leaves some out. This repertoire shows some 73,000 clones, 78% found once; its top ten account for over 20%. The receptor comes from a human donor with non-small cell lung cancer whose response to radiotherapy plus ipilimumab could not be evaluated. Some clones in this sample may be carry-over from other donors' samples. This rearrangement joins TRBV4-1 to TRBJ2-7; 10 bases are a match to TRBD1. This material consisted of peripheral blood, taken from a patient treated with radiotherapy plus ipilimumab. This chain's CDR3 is CASSHGTGAYEQYF. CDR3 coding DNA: TGCGCCAGCAGCCACGGGACAGGGGCCTACGAGCAGTACTTC.